This entry describes one TCR beta chain. Its antigen is undetermined. This record comes from a study of T cell responses to AZD1222 COVID-19 vaccine. Overall study findings and caveats: Repertoire sampling occurred only after the peak T cell response. Donors were largely white British and mainly female; clonal diversity was possibly underestimated. Per reports, nearly half of all spike-specific TCRs target regions that are unmutated in variants. Two AZD1222 administrations were followed by greater Spike-specific TCR breadth and depth.

The CDR3 spans 14 residues. Per germline, CDR1 SQVTM and CDR2 ANQGSEA. Between the trimmed V and J ends, which lost 2 bases and 0 bases, there was a span of 10 bases. Produced via immunoSEQ multiplex PCR; TCRdb's table is partial and in-frame only. The sample records about 120,000 clones, just over 90% being singletons. This TCR was recovered from an adult who received the AZD1222 COVID-19 vaccine. The sequencing here drew on peripheral blood, taken 28 days after the second AZD1222 dose. The J gene is TRBJ1-1, the V gene TRBV29-1; tentative D call: TRBD1 (6 bases). This CDR3 reads CSVELGHLNTEAFF. Written as DNA, the CDR3 is TGCAGCGTTGAATTGGGACACTTGAACACTGAAGCTTTCTTT.